This entry describes one T cell receptor (beta chain). What antigen it recognizes has not been identified. No quality values exist for individual bases; no much larger clone is one base distant. This sample's time point label indicates: newly diagnosed GD, antithyroid drugs for less than 3 months. RNA was extracted from PBMCs in TRIzol for both TCR sequencing and RNA sequencing. Graves' disease was diagnosed according to American Thyroid Association guidelines. Recruitment of patients was carried out at an endocrinology department in Xi'an, China. Each patient gave approximately 8.8 milliliters of peripheral blood, collected in an EDTA anticoagulant tube. Ficoll Paque Plus density gradient separation was used to isolate PBMCs, and no further T cell sorting was done. An Agilent 2100 Bioanalyzer and agarose gel were used to check RNA quality, while a NanoDrop 2000 measured RNA concentration. Relative to germline, V is 8 bases shorter and J is 7 bases shorter, with 12 bases between their ends. The germline V gene supplies CDR1 MDHEN and CDR2 SYDVKM. The CDR3 starts with the cysteine, ends with the phenylalanine, and has 12 residues. Only the CDR3 DNA stays, 36 bases, in frame from base 1.

The sample is drawn from a study of regulatory T cells in long-lasting Graves disease (TCRdb year 2021). Some background on the complete study: In the newly diagnosed Graves' disease group, patients had been taking antithyroid drugs for less than 3 months. Persistent Graves' disease patients were compared with newly diagnosed Graves' disease patients by peripheral blood TCR sequencing and RNA sequencing. The study took place in China and was registered as a clinical trial. A total of some 35 samples underwent TCR sequencing, from some 13 patients with persistent Graves' disease and approximately 20 patients with newly diagnosed Graves' disease.

Library prep was done by multiplex PCR. The listed sequencing device is Illumina HiSeq 4000. TCR beta libraries were built with iRepertoire HTBI primers and Arm-PCR amplification of CDR3 regions. Gel purification was performed on PCR products prior to sequencing. In the original analysis: Gene usage analysis of CDR3 amino acid clonotypes used the roughly 60 TRBV and approximately 13 TRBJ segments found across samples. Filtered high-quality paired reads were merged into contigs using COPE and FqMerger. BLAST was used to align contigs to the IMGT TRBV, TRBD and TRBJ reference genes, and CDR3 was defined following IMGT. Any clonotype with a frequency above 0.1% was counted as a highly expanded clone. Shannon entropy was used to measure repertoire diversity, and the Gini coefficient was used to measure V-J evenness. Public clonotypes were defined as clonotypes shared by more than one individual. TCRdb trimmed the raw reads at Q25, called clones with MiXCR and kept productive beta chains. Here each entry gathers all rows of one CDR3 protein and keeps the most common genes and DNA. V and J calls and clone size were set by TCRdb, not the authors. This sample lists 300,000 to 400,000 distinct CDR3 sequences; 16% were detected once. In total, the top ten clones hold approximately 30% of the sample.

General conclusions and limits of the study: More public clonotypes were shared among persistent patients (2,741) than among newly diagnosed patients (more than 950). Compared with newly diagnosed patients, patients with persistent Graves' disease had lower TCR Shannon entropy and fewer highly expanded clones, which suggests clonal expansion. TRBV28, TRBJ1-2 and TRBJ2-5 were preferentially used in persistent disease, while TRBV20-1 and TRBJ2-1 were favored in newly diagnosed disease. Only peripheral blood was studied, because thyroid tissue, the primary lesion, was inaccessible. As a limitation, the authors acknowledged that the small sample size may reduce accuracy. Sequencing and analysis were restricted to the TCR beta chain.

These data were likewise used in another study, on T cells in Graves' hyperthyroidism and ophthalmopathy. From that second study: Graves' hyperthyroidism was defined as stable when no progression to ophthalmopathy occurred over 18 months of follow-up. The hyperthyroidism patients were between 18 and 65 years old and newly diagnosed, with a disease duration of less than 2 months. Patients with uncontrolled infections, other autoimmune diseases, pregnancy or lactation were excluded. Diagnoses were based on clinical symptoms, serum thyroxine and TRAb, thyroid ultrasound and orbital computed tomography. The first round of RT-PCR for the TCR CDR3 was performed with the HTBI primer set and the Qiagen OneStep RT-PCR kit. Most expanded thyroid clonotypes (frequency above 0.001) were also detected in blood, a finding suggesting that blood repertoires may reflect thyroid immune responses. Ophthalmopathy was separated from stable hyperthyroidism by a 13 V-J signature model, with approximately 86% sensitivity and about 81% specificity obtained in cross-validation and 80%/75% obtained in testing. In validation, the model predicted progression to ophthalmopathy a median of about 6 months before onset, with over 60% sensitivity and about 72% specificity. A discovery cohort of approximately 97 patients, roughly 45 with Graves' ophthalmopathy and 55 to 60 with stable Graves' hyperthyroidism, was used to find distinguishing TCR V-J signatures. Whether ophthalmopathy could be predicted prospectively was tested in an independent validation cohort made up of roughly 20 hyperthyroidism patients plus 17 patients who later progressed to ophthalmopathy. For training and testing, the 110 or so patients in the discovery cohort were randomly divided in a 7:3 ratio. Thyroid tissue and blood T-cell repertoires from several Graves' hyperthyroidism patients were also compared in the study. Once sampling was done, hyperthyroidism patients were given methimazole at a starting dose of 30 mg daily, whereas ophthalmopathy patients were given high-dose intravenous methylprednisolone. The libraries were constructed in a second round of multiplex PCR and then size-selected and purified. Sequencing of the libraries was done on an Illumina HiSeq2000 using paired-end 100 bp reads. SOAPnuke was used to process the raw data, throwing out any read that contained adapters or uncalled bases, had a mean Phred below 15, or lacked an exact constant-primer or identifier match. High-quality paired reads were merged with COPE v1.2.5, and unique nucleotide sequences were defined as clonotypes. MiTCR v1.1 was used to align the clonotypes against IMGT TRBV, TRBD and TRBJ reference segments. The analysis was restricted to V-J combinations with a frequency above 0.0001, which together covered about 99% of the repertoires. The TCS score was defined as F50 (clonal expansion) divided by E x V (chaos), with BLOSUM62-based TCRdist calculated between CDR3 peptides within each V-J. Welch's t-statistics and random forest reduced around 520 V-J features to around 14, which were used in a naive Bayes classifier (R e1071). No statistical method was used to fix the sample size in advance, and group allocation was not hidden from the investigators. The paper describes TCR Vbeta CDR3 sequencing of 120 to 150 peripheral blood samples, made up of 43 ophthalmopathy patients, around 73 hyperthyroidism patients and some 17 progressor patients.

This receptor was taken from a man in his forties with Graves disease. Donor details come from another sample of the same person, matched by shared clones. The source material was peripheral blood mononuclear cells (PBMCs), sampled at new diagnosis, from a patient treated with antithyroid drugs. The chain is made from TRBV28 and TRBJ2-1; the D gene remains uncertain. The nucleotides read TGTGCCAGCGCGAGGATGCAAAATGAGCAGTTCTTC. It translates as CASARMQNEQFF.